The 5 T cell receptor beta chains in this list originate from one sample, sequenced in a study of cytomegalovirus exposure and HLA in healthy donors. The PCR used 60 Vbeta and 13 Jbeta primers. TCRdb's copy holds only in-frame clones and misses some; the assay was immunoSEQ multiplex PCR. The sample carries over 150,000 clones, roughly 79% recorded once. Input material: PBMCs. The receptors were gathered from a male donor in good health and CMV-seropositive.

The chain couples TRBV13 to TRBJ2-6, with 10 bases fitting TRBD1. Germline V lookup: CDR1 PRHDT, CDR2 FYEKMQ (reference sequence). The CDR3 consists of 17 residues. Trimming took 3 bases from V and 1 from J; bases not matched to a gene: 3. The CDR3 protein is CASSFGQGGSGANVLTF. The CDR3 DNA follows: TGTGCCAGCAGCTTTGGACAGGGGGGATCTGGGGCCAACGTCCTGACTTTC.

The rearrangement joins TRBV5-1 to TRBJ2-5; TRBD1 might be the D (5 bases). The last part of the DNA fits TRBJ2-7 better; the J call may be wrong. The germline V gene encodes CDR1 SGHRS and CDR2 YFSETQ. The CDR3 has 15 amino acids. CDR3 amino acids: CASSLQGRLAYEQYF. The CDR3 nucleotides read TGCGCCAGCAGCTTGCAGGGAAGGTTAGCCTACGAGCAGTACTTC.

As regards this clone: Other nucleotide sequences from this sample produce the same CDR3. The V gene is TRBV2, the J gene TRBJ1-2, with TRBD1 matching over 7 bases. Germline CDR1 is SNHLY and CDR2 is FYNNEI. This CDR3 region has 14 residues. V lost 6 bases and J lost 8; bases outside the gene matches: 12. CDR3 loop: CASSPRPQGRGYTF. The CDR3 nucleotides read TGTGCCAGCAGCCCGCGGCCACAGGGGAGAGGCTACACCTTC.

This chain's CDR3 is CASSDQGRPNTEAFF. The CDR3 coding sequence is TGTGCCAGCAGTGACCAGGGGCGCCCGAACACTGAAGCTTTCTTT. This rearrangement joins TRBV6-1 to TRBJ1-1; perhaps TRBD1 as D (6 bases). The CDR3 consists of 15 residues. V lost 3 bases, J lost 1 base, and 12 bases lay in between. Per the germline V gene, CDR1 is MNHNS and CDR2 is SASEGT.

The V call is TRBV2, the J call TRBJ2-7; 10 bases agree with TRBD1. The CDR3 length is 15 residues. CDR1 is SNHLY, CDR2 FYNNEI, per germline. V shed 6 bases, J shed 6 bases, and the junction held 11 bases outside the gene matches. The CDR3 spells CASRSTGTGASEQYF. CDR3 sequence (DNA): TGTGCCAGCAGATCCACCGGGACAGGGGCGTCCGAGCAGTACTTC.